The sequence of this T cell receptor (beta chain) was determined in a study of shared clonotypes between healthy human individuals. This clone occurred once. Measured with immunoSEQ multiplex PCR; TCRdb has only the in-frame clones, and not every one. Altogether 450,000 to 700,000 clones are present, nearly 97% being singletons, with the ten largest covering around 0.097%. CD45RO negativity and positive selection for CCR7 defined naive CD8 cells, a population that excluded terminally differentiated effector memory CD45RA+ cells. CDR1 and CDR2 (germline): MNHEY, SVGAGI. This CDR3 has 14 amino acids. Trimming took 0 bases from V and 6 from J; bases not matched to a gene: 1.

This TCR was sampled from a woman in her 30s in good health. The rearrangement links TRBV6-5 to TRBJ2-1; TRBD2 aligns across 8 bases. Input material: naive CD8+ T cells sorted from blood. This CDR3 reads CASSYSAGGNEQFF. CDR3 in DNA: TGTGCCAGCAGTTACTCCGCGGGGGGCAATGAGCAGTTCTTC.